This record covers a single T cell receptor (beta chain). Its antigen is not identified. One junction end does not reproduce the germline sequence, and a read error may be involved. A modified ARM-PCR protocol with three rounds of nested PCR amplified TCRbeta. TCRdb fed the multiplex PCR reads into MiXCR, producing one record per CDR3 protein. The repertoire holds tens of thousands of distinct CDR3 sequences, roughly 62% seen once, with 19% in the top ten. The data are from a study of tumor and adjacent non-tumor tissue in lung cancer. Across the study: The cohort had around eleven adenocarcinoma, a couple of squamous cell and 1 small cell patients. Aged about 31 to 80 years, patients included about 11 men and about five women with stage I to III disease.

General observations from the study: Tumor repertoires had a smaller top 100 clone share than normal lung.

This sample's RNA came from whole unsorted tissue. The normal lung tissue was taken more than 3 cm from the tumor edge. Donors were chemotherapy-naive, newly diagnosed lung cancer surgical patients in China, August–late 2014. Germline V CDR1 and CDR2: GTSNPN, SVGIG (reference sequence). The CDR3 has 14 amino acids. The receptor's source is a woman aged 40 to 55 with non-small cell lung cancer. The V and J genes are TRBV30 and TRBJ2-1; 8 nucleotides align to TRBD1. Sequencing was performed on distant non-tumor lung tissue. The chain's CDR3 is CSWSAGQGKDEQFF. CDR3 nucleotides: TGTTCCTGGAGTGCCGGACAGGGTAAGGATGAGCAGTTCTTC.